The entry below describes one T cell receptor beta chain. This sample is part of a study of T-cell reconstitution after alpha-beta-depleted transplantation in children. The CDR3 sequence is 15 residues long. The ends were cut back, 3 bases at V and 1 base at J, with 12 bases in the middle. In germline, CDR1 is SNHLY, CDR2 FYNNEI. A library of TCRbeta sequences, prepared with unique molecular identifiers, was generated. Each CDR3 protein gets one entry after TCRdb re-called the PCR reads with MiXCR. Of roughly 590,000 distinct CDR3 sequences listed, 15% to 20% are singletons. The source is a human donor who donated a stem cell graft to a child with acute myeloid leukemia. This specimen was PBMCs from the stem cell graft donor, taken from the stem cell graft. The chain combines TRBV2 with TRBJ2-5; D unclear. The CDR3 coding sequence is TGTGCCAGCAGTGACTCAGGAGTAAGCCAAGAGACCCAGTACTTC. This encodes CASSDSGVSQETQYF.